Each of the 17 T cell receptor beta chains below was sequenced from the same sample in a study of cytomegalovirus exposure and HLA in healthy donors. Measured with immunoSEQ multiplex PCR; TCRdb has only the in-frame clones, and not every one. The sample includes over 100,000 clones, just under 95% seen only once; the top ten take roughly 0.9%. The sequenced sample consisted of PBMCs. The receptor set was obtained from a woman between 18 and 29 years old in good health and CMV-seronegative.

This rearrangement joins TRBV5-5 to TRBJ1-2, with TRBD1 matching 7 bases. Germline loops: CDR1 SGHKS, CDR2 YYEKEE (reference sequence). Trimming cost V 4 bases and J 5 bases; bases outside gene matches: 11. This CDR3 region has 15 residues. The CDR3 protein is CASSPTGVPSYGYTF. The CDR3 region has the DNA TGTGCCAGCAGCCCCACAGGGGTTCCCTCTTATGGCTACACCTTC.

This chain joins TRBV27 and TRBJ2-5; D ambiguous. V gave up 7 bases and J gave up 5 bases, with 5 bases separating them. CDR3 length: 10 amino acids. In germline, CDR1 is MNHEY, CDR2 SMNVEV (reference sequence). The CDR3 spells CASNGETQYF. The CDR3 coding sequence is TGTGCCAGCAACGGGGAGACCCAGTACTTC.

The gene calls are TRBV10-1 and TRBJ2-5, with D unresolved. CDR3 length: 14 amino acids. V lost 6 bases to trimming and J lost 1 base, with 12 bases between them. CDR1 and CDR2 (germline): WNHNN, SYGVQD (reference sequence). CDR3 in DNA: TGCGCCAGCAGCCCTTCGCTAGTCCAAGAGACCCAGTACTTC. Protein sequence: CASSPSLVQETQYF.

The chain couples TRBV25-1 to TRBJ1-5; the D gene is possibly TRBD1 (6 bases). Germline values: CDR1 MGHDK, CDR2 SYGVNS. Trimming removed 4 bases from V and 6 bases from J, with 13 bases in between. The CDR3 has 14 amino acids. The chain's CDR3 is CASSATGNSQPQHF. For the CDR3, the DNA is TGTGCCAGCAGTGCAACAGGGAATTCTCAGCCCCAGCATTTT.

The chain recombines TRBV19 with TRBJ1-4, with 8 nucleotides matching TRBD1. Germline CDR1 LNHDA, CDR2 SQIVND (reference sequence). The CDR3 spans 13 residues. J gave up 8 bases and V 6 bases, and 5 bases lay outside the gene matches. The DNA for the CDR3 is TGTGCCAGTAGCGACAGGGGAAGCGAAAAACTGTTTTTT. Its translation: CASSDRGSEKLFF.

The chain recombines TRBV4-2 with TRBJ1-6; 9 bases are a match to TRBD1. Germline V gene sequence: CDR1 LGHNA, CDR2 YNFKEQ. The CDR3 is 15 amino acids. Trimming removed 3 bases from V and 8 bases from J; junction bases left unmatched: 5. The CDR3 bases are TGTGCCAGCAGCCATCTAGACAGGGGGGATTCACCCCTCCACTTT. Its protein product is CASSHLDRGDSPLHF.

The rearrangement uses TRBV6-5 and TRBJ1-4; 8 positions agree with TRBD1. Germline-derived CDR1 and CDR2 are MNHEY and SVGAGI. The CDR3 contains 15 residues. V dropped 5 bases and J dropped 5; count of bases not matched to a gene: 7. Here the CDR3 DNA reads TGTGCCAGCAGTAAAGGACAGGGTTTAAATGAAAAACTGTTTTTT. Its translation: CASSKGQGLNEKLFF.

This chain uses TRBV6-4 with TRBJ2-5; D perhaps matches TRBD1 (6 bases). CDR1 is MRHNA and CDR2 is SNTAGT in the germline V gene. The CDR3 extends over 14 amino acids. V was pared by 3 bases and J by 3 bases, with 11 bases between. The CDR3 DNA reads as TGTGCCAGCAGTGAGGGGGCTGAAAAAGAGACCCAGTACTTC. It is translated as CASSEGAEKETQYF.

V usage is TRBV29-1 and J usage is TRBJ1-2; 10 nucleotides align to TRBD1. V lost 2 bases to trimming and J lost 4 bases; unmatched junction nucleotides: 4. The germline V gene has CDR1 SQVTM and CDR2 ANQGSEA. The CDR3 covers 14 residues. DNA for the CDR3: TGCAGCGTTGAAAGACAGGGGGCACCCTATGGCTACACCTTC. It translates to CSVERQGAPYGYTF.

The genes are TRBV25-1 and TRBJ1-4, with D unresolved. The germline V gene has CDR1 MGHDK and CDR2 SYGVNS. The CDR3 extends over 12 amino acids. V was cut by 8 bases and J by 5 bases, with 9 bases left in between. As DNA, the CDR3 is TGTGCCAGCGGCGCGGTAAATGAAAAACTGTTTTTT. Translation: CASGAVNEKLFF.

The chain uses TRBV7-3 and TRBJ2-3, with 10 bases identical to TRBD2. With V trimmed by 5 bases and J by 2 bases, 4 bases remained unmatched. The CDR3 contains 15 residues. Germline CDR1 and CDR2: SGHTA and FQGTGA. Here the CDR3 reads CASSLSGGNTDTQYF. The CDR3 nucleotides are TGTGCCAGCAGCCTTAGCGGGGGGAACACAGATACGCAGTATTTT. The entire variable domain, with the rest obtained from reference TRBV7-3 and TRBJ2-3, is as follows: GAGVSQTPSNKVTEKGKYVELRCDPISGHTALYWYRQSLGQGPEFLIYFQGTGAADDSGLPNDRFFAVRPEGSVSTLKIQRTERGDSAVYLCASSLSGGNTDTQYFGPGTRLTVL.

This chain links TRBV15 with TRBJ1-2; D not certain. V shed 0 bases and J shed 8 bases, with 10 bases lying between them. Per germline, CDR1 LNHNV and CDR2 YYDKDF (reference sequence). The CDR3 extends over 13 amino acids. The CDR3 region has the DNA TGTGCCACCAGCAGAGAGAGCATGAGGGGCTACACCTTC. Amino acid sequence: CATSRESMRGYTF.

A few counts support this clone. This chain uses TRBV7-3 with TRBJ1-2; D unresolved. V was pared by 9 bases and J by 4 bases, with 12 bases between. Germline assignment: CDR1 SGHTA and CDR2 FQGTGA. This CDR3 is 12 amino acids long. CDR3 protein: CARWARIYGYTF. CDR3 nucleotide sequence: TGTGCCAGGTGGGCGAGAATCTATGGCTACACCTTC.

The chain employs TRBV2 and TRBJ2-3, with D tentatively TRBD2 (8 bases). Germline CDR1 and CDR2: SNHLY and FYNNEI. Trimming took off 9 bases at V and 10 bases at J, with 26 bases between the two ends. The CDR3 is 15 amino acids. In DNA form, the CDR3 reads TGTGCCAGTCAGGGGGGAGCGGGGGTACCAATAGCGCAGTATTTT. Protein: CASQGGAGVPIAQYF.

This chain connects TRBV19 to TRBJ2-7; 8 nucleotides match TRBD1. The ends lost 5 bases at V and 2 bases at J; junction bases unmatched: 8. Germline V gene lookup returns CDR1 LNHDA and CDR2 SQIVND (reference sequence). CDR3 length equals 15 residues. This CDR3 reads CASSLRGQAPYEQYF. CDR3 bases: TGTGCCAGTAGTCTCCGGGGACAGGCCCCCTACGAGCAGTACTTC.

The chain is built from TRBV2 and TRBJ2-3, with TRBD2 matching 9 bases. The CDR3 has 16 amino acids. Germline CDR1 reads SNHLY; CDR2 reads FYNNEI. The trim removed 2 bases at V and 1 base at J, leaving 4 bases unmatched. The DNA for the CDR3 is TGTGCCAGCAGTGAAAGGGCTAGCGGGGGCACAGATACGCAGTATTTT. It yields the protein CASSERASGGTDTQYF. Based on the CDR3 plus reference TRBV2 and TRBJ2-3, the full variable domain is EPEVTQTPSHQVTQMGQEVILRCVPISNHLYFYWYRQILGQKVEFLVSFYNNEISEKSEIFDDQFSVERPDGSNFTLKIRSTKLEDSAMYFCASSERASGGTDTQYFGPGTRLTVL.

This chain links TRBV6-1 with TRBJ2-1, with unresolved D. CDR1 is MNHNS, CDR2 SASEGT, per germline. The CDR3 has 15 residues. V shed 3 bases and J shed 0 bases, with 9 bases lying between them. The CDR3 DNA reads as TGTGCCAGCAGTGATAACCTCAGCTCCTACAATGAGCAGTTCTTC. Translating gives CASSDNLSSYNEQFF.